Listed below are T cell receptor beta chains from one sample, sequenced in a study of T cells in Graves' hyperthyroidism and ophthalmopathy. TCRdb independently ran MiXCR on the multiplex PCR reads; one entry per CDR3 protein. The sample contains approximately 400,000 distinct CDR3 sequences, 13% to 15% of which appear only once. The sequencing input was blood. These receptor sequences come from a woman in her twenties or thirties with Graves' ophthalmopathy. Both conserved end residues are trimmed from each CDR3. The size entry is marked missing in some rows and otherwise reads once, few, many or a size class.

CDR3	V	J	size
ASSRGGARRNEKLF	TRBV7-9	TRBJ1-4	many
ASSGPGQEVYEQY	TRBV10-1	TRBJ2-7	few
ASSQPRNTQY	TRBV4-1	TRBJ2-3	NA
ATSAPDRGTGYEQY	TRBV24-1	TRBJ2-7	many
ASGLYSGGAADTQY	TRBV3-1	TRBJ2-3	many
ASSLLGGSYEQY	TRBV13	TRBJ2-7	many
ASSGPGFRGTEAF	TRBV6-1	TRBJ1-1	NA
ASTLEAGTGWVGTQY	TRBV7-9	TRBJ2-3	many
ASAVWVYPGDEQF	TRBV2	TRBJ2-1	many
ASSEVPTGVGQPQH	TRBV6-1	TRBJ1-5	many
ASSSPQGDETQY	TRBV13	TRBJ2-5	many
ASTAVGGSYNEQF	TRBV5-1	TRBJ2-1	many
ATSIGTGAVEQY	TRBV15	TRBJ2-7	many
ASRRDGTNTEAF	TRBV19	TRBJ1-1	NA
ASSPGTSGEQF	TRBV5-6	TRBJ2-1	many
ASSYRRDQETQY	TRBV13	TRBJ2-5	many
SVGVWIGKIRDTQY	TRBV20-1	TRBJ2-3	many
ASGQGRAEAF	TRBV12-3/TRBV12-4	TRBJ1-1	many
ASSSQRTEAF	TRBV19	TRBJ1-1	NA
ASNPPSRETQY	TRBV28	TRBJ2-5	many
ASSEGGNGSYEQY	TRBV2	TRBJ2-7	many
ASSRPGTGVNEQY	TRBV7-9	TRBJ2-7	many
ASSSRTYEQY	TRBV27	TRBJ2-7	many
ASSYSTVGNTGELF	TRBV7-2	TRBJ2-2	many
ASSFSWGEGTGELF	TRBV27	TRBJ2-2	NA
ASSPEQGQETQY	TRBV12-3/TRBV12-4	TRBJ2-5	many
ASSLRGTETQY	TRBV7-2	TRBJ2-5	many
ASRDRENQPQH	TRBV19	TRBJ1-5	NA
ASSPATGSVGTEAF	TRBV19	TRBJ1-1	NA
ASSLDGPGTDTQY	TRBV7-9	TRBJ2-3	NA
ASSFGTGMRGTEAF	TRBV12-3/TRBV12-4	TRBJ1-1	NA
ASSYGPGTSGTYEQY	TRBV2	TRBJ2-7	many
ASSLGQTSGALH	TRBV5-1	TRBJ1-6	few
ASSFSKVPGYT	TRBV12-3/TRBV12-4	TRBJ1-2	few
AISGTSGGAHEQY	TRBV10-3	TRBJ2-7	many
ASSPGGQAPRQPQH	TRBV28	TRBJ1-5	many
ATSRGQGAYNEQF	TRBV15	TRBJ2-1	many
ASSSPRGGRDTQY	TRBV28	TRBJ2-3	many
ASSPREGGGNTIY	TRBV7-8	TRBJ1-3	many
AGSEPGKTQGTQY	TRBV6-1	TRBJ2-5	NA
ASTSTQTNTEAF	TRBV6-1	TRBJ1-1	many
ASSFGGSNQSQH	TRBV6-9	TRBJ1-5	NA
ASSIGGGALDEQF	TRBV19	TRBJ2-1	few
ASTPGTSGGRQHEN	TRBV12-3/TRBV12-4	TRBJ2-5	NA
ASSYSAPRDEKLF	TRBV6-5	TRBJ1-4	NA
ASSLAGTQNEKLF	TRBV7-2	TRBJ1-4	many
ASSDRVRNTIH	TRBV28	TRBJ1-3	few
ASSFRSGSQKAYEQY	TRBV11-2	TRBJ2-7	many
SARGIQGAGGNTIY	TRBV20-1	TRBJ1-3	NA
ASTYGEGGYT	TRBV6-1	TRBJ1-2	many
ASRTGTGDSGELF	TRBV5-6	TRBJ2-2	many
SARPGEMNTEAF	TRBV20-1	TRBJ1-1	many
ASSLYGTVYGYT	TRBV5-4	TRBJ1-2	NA
SAYTSADTQY	TRBV20-1	TRBJ2-3	many
ASSLFRQGDTEAF	TRBV7-9	TRBJ1-1	many
ASSHVEGLGQPQH	TRBV4-1	TRBJ1-5	NA
ASSLEDRGYT	TRBV7-9	TRBJ1-2	few
ASSPMFRRGRSNEQF	TRBV5-1	TRBJ2-1	many
ASSRGLAGSNEQY	TRBV5-6	TRBJ2-7	many
AWSRQGARDTQY	TRBV30	TRBJ2-3	many